The 14 T cell receptor beta chains below all came from one sample that was sequenced in a study of T cells of healthy individuals. TCRdb used MiXCR to reprocess the 5' RACE reads, holding one entry per CDR3 protein. This sample has around 53,000 distinct CDR3 sequences; under 15% occur once, and the top ten carry roughly 15%. The source is a human donor in good health.

This clonotype was detected only once. This rearrangement joins TRBV18 to TRBJ2-5; D remains ambiguous. The CDR3 covers 12 residues. The V end was cut by 1 base, the J end by 5 bases, with 5 bases between. Germline V gives CDR1 KGHSH, CDR2 LQKENI. CDR3 nucleotides: TGTGCCAGCTCACCACGTTACGAGACCCAGTACTTC. Translating gives CASSPRYETQYF.

The chain has TRBV20-1 and TRBJ2-5; the D is unclear. V lost 1 base and J lost 4, with 25 bases in between. The CDR3 is 18 amino acids. Germline values: CDR1 DFQATT, CDR2 SNEGSKA (reference sequence). The CDR3 is CSARVEGEAAGFRETQYF. CDR3 coding DNA: TGCAGTGCTAGAGTCGAAGGAGAGGCCGCTGGTTTTCGAGAGACCCAGTACTTC.

This clonotype was detected ten times or more. V and J are TRBV7-2 and TRBJ2-3; a weak D match, TRBD1 (6 bases). Germline lookup yields CDR1 SGHTA and CDR2 FQGNSA. This CDR3 spans 15 amino acids. V lost 5 bases and J lost 5, with 17 bases in between. CDR3 coding DNA: TGTGCCAGCAGCCTCCTGGCAGGGGTTGGAGATACGCAGTATTTT. As protein: CASSLLAGVGDTQYF.

This clonotype was recorded at least ten times. The V call is TRBV7-9, the J call TRBJ1-2, with 10 bases aligning to TRBD1. The V segment lost 5 bases and the J segment 0 bases; nucleotides outside the gene matches: 6. There are 16 residues in the CDR3. CDR1 SEHNR and CDR2 FQNEAQ come from the germline V gene (reference sequence). The CDR3 spells CASSPGGQGANYGYTF. CDR3 sequence (DNA): TGTGCCAGCAGCCCCGGAGGACAGGGGGCTAACTATGGCTACACCTTC.

This clonotype was picked up a small number of times. The chain recombines TRBV3-1 with TRBJ2-2; maybe TRBD1 (5 bases). The germline V gene encodes CDR1 LGHDT and CDR2 YNNKEL (reference sequence). There are 14 residues in the CDR3. Trimming shortened V by 6 bases and J by 2 bases, and 10 bases separated the two germline ends. CDR3 residues: CASRPRVNTGELFF. The CDR3 bases are TGTGCCAGCAGACCCAGGGTAAACACCGGGGAGCTGTTTTTT.

The J gene is TRBJ2-7, the V gene TRBV29-1; 7 bases agree with TRBD1. V lost 4 bases to trimming and J lost 5 bases; unmatched junction nucleotides: 8. From germline, CDR1 is SQVTM and CDR2 ANQGSEA. The CDR3 sequence is 13 residues long. Written as DNA, the CDR3 is TGCAGCGTTGTAATCGGGACAGCCGACGAGCAGTACTTC. This sequence encodes CSVVIGTADEQYF.

This clonotype showed up many times. The rearrangement uses TRBV6-1 and TRBJ2-3; TRBD2 aligns across 10 bases. The CDR3 consists of 13 residues. Germline assignment: CDR1 MNHNS and CDR2 SASEGT. Trimming at V came to 6 bases and at J to 6 bases, leaving 3 bases not matched to a gene. Here the CDR3 reads CASRSGGADTQYF. The DNA for the CDR3 is TGTGCCAGCAGGAGCGGGGGGGCGGATACGCAGTATTTT.

In this sample, this clonotype turned up many times. The chain is built from TRBV10-1 and TRBJ2-3; 11 nucleotides line up with TRBD2. Germline V lookup: CDR1 WNHNN, CDR2 SYGVQD (reference sequence). The CDR3 loop spans 15 amino acids. The V segment lost 5 bases and the J segment 0 bases; nucleotides outside the gene matches: 1. For the CDR3, the DNA is TGCGCCAGCAGTAGGACTAGCGGGAGCACAGATACGCAGTATTTT. Translated, it gives CASSRTSGSTDTQYF.

The V gene is TRBV6-2 or TRBV6-3, the J gene TRBJ2-7, with no clear D. The V gene's germline CDR1 is MNHEY and CDR2 SVGEGT. CDR3 length: 13 residues. V gave up 2 bases and J gave up 2 bases, with 7 bases separating them. CDR3 DNA sequence: TGTGCCAGCAGTTACGGGCGGACCTACGAGCAGTACTTC. Protein product: CASSYGRTYEQYF.

Worth noting for this clonotype: This may arise from a read error, as a much more abundant clone is one base away. V gene TRBV6-1 combines with J gene TRBJ1-2, with 7 bases identical to TRBD1. The CDR3 has 13 amino acids. Germline CDR1 reads MNHNS; CDR2 reads SASEGT. The CDR3 region is CASSATGNYGYNF. Here the CDR3 DNA reads TGTGCCAGCAGTGCGACAGGGAACTATGGCTACAACTTC.

This clonotype was counted only a few times. The genes are TRBV5-4 and TRBJ1-1, with TRBD1 matching 7 bases. Per the germline V gene, CDR1 is SGHNT and CDR2 is YYREEE (reference sequence). The CDR3 is 13 residues long. Trimming removed 5 bases from V and 6 bases from J; junction bases left unmatched: 7. In DNA, the CDR3 is TGTGCCAGCAGGGGAGGGGGCGCCGCTGAAGCTTTCTTT. Translated: CASRGGGAAEAFF.

This clonotype was counted at least ten times. The chain uses TRBV7-2 and TRBJ1-5; D may be TRBD1 (6 bases). The CDR3 consists of 17 residues. CDR1 is SGHTA, CDR2 FQGNSA, per germline. The V and J ends lost 3 bases and 1 base respectively, with 16 bases between them. This CDR3 reads CASSLKMDSGSNQPQHF. Here the CDR3 DNA reads TGTGCCAGCAGCTTGAAAATGGACAGCGGAAGCAATCAGCCCCAGCATTTT.

The genes are TRBV7-2 and TRBJ2-7, with TRBD2 matching 9 bases. The CDR3 is made up of 15 amino acids. Germline CDR1 is SGHTA and CDR2 is FQGNSA. J gave up 7 bases and V 4 bases, and 11 bases lay outside the gene matches. Here the CDR3 reads CASSSVAGGTTEQYF. CDR3 DNA: TGTGCCAGCAGCTCCGTTGCGGGGGGGACTACAGAGCAGTACTTC.

Worth noting for this clonotype: A single base separates this from a much larger clone, so it may be a read error. This sequence joins TRBV20-1 and TRBJ1-2; D is ambiguous. This CDR3 has 11 amino acids. The germline V gene encodes CDR1 DFQATT and CDR2 SNEGSKA (reference sequence). V lost 6 bases and J lost 8, with 13 bases in between. CDR3 sequence: CSASDQIGYTF. CDR3 nucleotides: TGCAGTGCGAGCGACCAAATAGGCTACACCTTC.